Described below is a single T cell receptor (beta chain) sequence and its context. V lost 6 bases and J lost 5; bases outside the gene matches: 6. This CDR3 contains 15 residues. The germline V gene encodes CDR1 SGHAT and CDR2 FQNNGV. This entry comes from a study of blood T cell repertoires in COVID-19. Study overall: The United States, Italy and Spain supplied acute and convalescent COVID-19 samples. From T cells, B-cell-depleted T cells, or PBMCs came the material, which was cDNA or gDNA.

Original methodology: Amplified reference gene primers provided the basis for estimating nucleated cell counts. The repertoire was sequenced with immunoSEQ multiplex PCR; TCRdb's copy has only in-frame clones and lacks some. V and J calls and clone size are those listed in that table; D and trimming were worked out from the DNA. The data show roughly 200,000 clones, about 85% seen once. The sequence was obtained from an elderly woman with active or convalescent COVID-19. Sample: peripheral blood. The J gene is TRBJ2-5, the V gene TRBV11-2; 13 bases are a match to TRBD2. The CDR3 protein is CASRLAGGPEETQYF. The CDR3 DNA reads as TGTGCCAGCAGACTAGCGGGGGGGCCGGAGGAGACCCAGTACTTC.